This section outlines one T cell receptor beta chain sequence together with its context. Busulfan-fludarabine conditioning, marrow transplant, and cyclophosphamide on days +3 and +4 were administered. The record originates from a study of T cells after posttransplantation cyclophosphamide. The data were produced by immunoSEQ multiplex PCR, yet TCRdb's version contains in-frame clones alone and is incomplete. The sample lists around 8,000 clones, 85% to 90% occurring once. The CDR3 extends over 14 amino acids. Germline CDR1 SGHRS, CDR2 YFSETQ. Deletions cut 4 bases from V and 3 bases from J, with 10 bases between.

The specimen was CD4+ T cells sorted from blood, collected approximately 1,300 days after allogeneic stem cell transplant with posttransplant cyclophosphamide. This sequence joins TRBV5-1 and TRBJ1-4; D might be TRBD1 (6 bases). The TCR originated in a female patient between 50 and 59 years old who received an allogeneic stem cell transplant from a related donor, was CMV-positive, and had no GVHD. Some T cells here may be from the graft donor. The CDR3 bases are TGCGCCAGCAGCGACGGACAGCCTAATGAAAAACTGTTTTTT. Protein sequence: CASSDGQPNEKLFF.